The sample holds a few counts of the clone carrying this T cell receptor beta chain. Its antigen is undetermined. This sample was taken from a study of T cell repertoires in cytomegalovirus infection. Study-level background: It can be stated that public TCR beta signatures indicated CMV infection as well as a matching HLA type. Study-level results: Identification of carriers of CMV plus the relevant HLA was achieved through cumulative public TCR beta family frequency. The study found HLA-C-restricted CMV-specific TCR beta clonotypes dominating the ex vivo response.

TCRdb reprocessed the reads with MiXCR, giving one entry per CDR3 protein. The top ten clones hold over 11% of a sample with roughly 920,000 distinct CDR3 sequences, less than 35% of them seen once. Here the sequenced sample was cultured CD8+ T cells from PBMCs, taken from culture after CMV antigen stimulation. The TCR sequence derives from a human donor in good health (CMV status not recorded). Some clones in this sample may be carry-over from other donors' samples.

The CDR3 loop is CASSPDPGSYGYTF. The CDR3 nucleotides read TGTGCCAGCAGCCCAGATCCAGGGTCCTATGGCTACACCTTC. This chain joins TRBV12-3 or TRBV12-4 and TRBJ1-2; D is possibly TRBD1 (5 bases). This CDR3 spans 14 amino acids. The germline V and J ends were trimmed by 6 bases and 4 bases, with 15 bases remaining between them.